The TCR beta chain described here comes from a study of blood T cell repertoires in COVID-19. Study in general: The United States, Italy and Spain supplied acute and convalescent COVID-19 samples. PBMCs, B-cell-depleted T cells, or T cells provided the cDNA or gDNA that made up the material.

With 3 bases removed from V and 5 bases from J, the gap between germline ends came to 7 bases. The CDR3 runs to 12 residues. The germline gives CDR1 MNHNS, CDR2 SASEGT. Under the authors' procedure: Scientists estimated how many nucleated cells there were by amplifying reference gene primers. Sequencing used immunoSEQ multiplex PCR; TCRdb keeps in-frame clones, though not all of them. V and J calls and clone size are those listed in that table; D and trimming were worked out from the DNA. The sample includes over 8,500 clones, 84% of them seen just once. The gene calls are TRBV6-1 and TRBJ2-5; D remains ambiguous. The material sequenced was peripheral blood. The origin of this receptor is a man aged 45-60 years with active COVID-19. The CDR3 loop is CASSEAPETQYF. CDR3 nucleotides: TGTGCCAGCAGTGAGGCCCCGGAGACCCAGTACTTC.